This TCR beta chain was observed in a study of response to subunit inactivated influenza vaccine. The CDR3 totals 16 residues. CDR1 and CDR2 from the germline V gene are SGHRS and YFSETQ. With V trimmed by 4 bases and J by 6 bases, 6 bases remained unmatched. TCRdb recomputed calls from the RT-PCR reads with MiXCR, one row per CDR3 protein. The top ten clones hold about a tenth of a sample with about 830,000 distinct CDR3 sequences, around a sixth of them seen once. A remark on this clonotype: Antigen: not known.

Notes on the study in general: The authors suggested that few new T cells are recruited per seasonal influenza vaccination.

The material was PBMCs from blood, obtained approximately 5 days after vaccination. This clonotype was obtained from a man aged 50-60 years who received an inactivated influenza vaccine. The chain carries TRBV5-1 and TRBJ2-1, with 14 bases identical to TRBD2. For the CDR3, the DNA is TGCGCCAGCAGCCTGGGACTAGCGGGAGACATCAATGAGCAGTTCTTC. Its translation: CASSLGLAGDINEQFF.